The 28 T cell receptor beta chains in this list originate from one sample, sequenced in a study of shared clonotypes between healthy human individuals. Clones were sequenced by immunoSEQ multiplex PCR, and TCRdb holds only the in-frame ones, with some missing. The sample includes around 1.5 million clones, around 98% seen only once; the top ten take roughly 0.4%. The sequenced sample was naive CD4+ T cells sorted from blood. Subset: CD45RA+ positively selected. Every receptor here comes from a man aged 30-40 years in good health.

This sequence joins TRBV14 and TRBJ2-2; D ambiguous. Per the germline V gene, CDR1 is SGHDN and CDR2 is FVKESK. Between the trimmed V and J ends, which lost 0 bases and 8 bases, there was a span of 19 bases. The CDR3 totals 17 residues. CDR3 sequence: CASSQDMLRGRRGELFF. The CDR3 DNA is TGTGCCAGCAGCCAAGATATGCTGCGCGGCCGGCGAGGGGAGCTGTTTTTT.

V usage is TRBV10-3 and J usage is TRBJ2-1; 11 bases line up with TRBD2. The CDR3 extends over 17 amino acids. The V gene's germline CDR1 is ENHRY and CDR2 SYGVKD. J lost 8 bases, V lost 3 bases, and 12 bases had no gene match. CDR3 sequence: CAISDASGRRRYDEQFF. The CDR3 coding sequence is TGTGCCATCAGTGACGCTAGCGGGAGGCGACGTTACGATGAGCAGTTCTTC.

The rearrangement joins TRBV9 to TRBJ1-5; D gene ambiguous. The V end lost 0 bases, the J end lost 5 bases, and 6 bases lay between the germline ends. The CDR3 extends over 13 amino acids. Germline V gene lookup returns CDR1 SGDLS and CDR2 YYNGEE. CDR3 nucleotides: TGTGCCAGCAGCGTAGACGGGTATCAGCCCCAGCATTTT. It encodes CASSVDGYQPQHF.

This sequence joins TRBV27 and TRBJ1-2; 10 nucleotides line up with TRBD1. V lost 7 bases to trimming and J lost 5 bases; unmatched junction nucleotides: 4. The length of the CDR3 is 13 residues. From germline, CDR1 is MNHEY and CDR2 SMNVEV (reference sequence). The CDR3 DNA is TGTGCCAGCACCGGGACAGGGGCGTATGGCTACACCTTC. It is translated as CASTGTGAYGYTF.

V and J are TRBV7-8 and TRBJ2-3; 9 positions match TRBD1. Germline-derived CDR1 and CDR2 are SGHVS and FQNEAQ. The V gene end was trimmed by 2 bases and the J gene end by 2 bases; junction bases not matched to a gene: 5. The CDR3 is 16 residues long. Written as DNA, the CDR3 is TGTGCCAGCAGCTTAATGACAGGGGGATCCACAGATACGCAGTATTTT. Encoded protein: CASSLMTGGSTDTQYF.

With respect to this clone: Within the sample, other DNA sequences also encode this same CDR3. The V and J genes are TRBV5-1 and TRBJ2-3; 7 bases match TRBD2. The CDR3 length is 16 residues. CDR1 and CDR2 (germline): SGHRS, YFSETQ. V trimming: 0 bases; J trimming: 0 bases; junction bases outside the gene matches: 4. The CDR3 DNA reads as TGCGCCAGCAGCTTGGACGCGGGAGCAAGCACAGATACGCAGTATTTT. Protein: CASSLDAGASTDTQYF.

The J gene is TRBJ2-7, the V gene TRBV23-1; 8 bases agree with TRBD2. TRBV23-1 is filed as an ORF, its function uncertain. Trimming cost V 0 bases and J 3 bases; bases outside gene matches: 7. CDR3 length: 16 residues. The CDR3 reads CASSQSGGGEVYEQYF. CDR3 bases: TGCGCCAGCAGTCAATCCGGGGGGGGCGAAGTCTACGAGCAGTACTTC.

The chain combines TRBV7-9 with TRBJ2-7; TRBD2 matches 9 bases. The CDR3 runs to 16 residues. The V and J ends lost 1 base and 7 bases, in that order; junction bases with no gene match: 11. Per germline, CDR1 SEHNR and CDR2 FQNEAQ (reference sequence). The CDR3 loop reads CASSLGSSGSLGEQYF. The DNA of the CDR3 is TGTGCCAGCAGCTTAGGGAGTAGCGGGAGCTTAGGGGAGCAGTACTTC.

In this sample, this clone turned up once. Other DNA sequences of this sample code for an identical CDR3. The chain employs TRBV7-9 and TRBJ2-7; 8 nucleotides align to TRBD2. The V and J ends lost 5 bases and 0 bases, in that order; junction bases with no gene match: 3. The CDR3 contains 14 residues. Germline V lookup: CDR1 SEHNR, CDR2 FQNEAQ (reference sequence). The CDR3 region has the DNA TGTGCCAGCAGCCCAAGCGGGAGCTCCTACGAGCAGTACTTC. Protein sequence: CASSPSGSSYEQYF. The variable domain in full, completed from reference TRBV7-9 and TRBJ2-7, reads DTGVSQNPRHKITKRGQNVTFRCDPISEHNRLYWYRQTLGQGPEFLTYFQNEAQLEKSRLLSDRFSAERPKGSFSTLEIQRTEQGDSAMYLCASSPSGSSYEQYFGPGTRLTVT.

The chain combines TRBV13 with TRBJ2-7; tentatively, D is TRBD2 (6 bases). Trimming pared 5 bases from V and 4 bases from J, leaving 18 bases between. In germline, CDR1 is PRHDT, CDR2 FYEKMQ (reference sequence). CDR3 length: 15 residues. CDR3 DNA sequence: TGTGCCAGCAGCCCGAGAGGGATAGGACTATACGAGCAGTACTTC. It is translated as CASSPRGIGLYEQYF.

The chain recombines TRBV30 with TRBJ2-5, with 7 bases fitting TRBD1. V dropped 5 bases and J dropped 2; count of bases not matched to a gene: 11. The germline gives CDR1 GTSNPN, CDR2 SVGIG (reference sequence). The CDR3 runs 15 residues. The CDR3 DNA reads TGTGCCTGGGCGCCGCAGGGGGACCAACAAGAGACCCAGTACTTC. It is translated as CAWAPQGDQQETQYF.

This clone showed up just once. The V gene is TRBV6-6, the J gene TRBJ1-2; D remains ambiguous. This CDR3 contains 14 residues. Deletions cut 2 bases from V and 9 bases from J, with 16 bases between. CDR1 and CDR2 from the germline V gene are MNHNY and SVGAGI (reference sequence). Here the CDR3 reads CASSYPTSRASYTF. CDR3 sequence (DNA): TGTGCCAGCAGTTACCCAACCTCGAGGGCTAGCTACACCTTC.

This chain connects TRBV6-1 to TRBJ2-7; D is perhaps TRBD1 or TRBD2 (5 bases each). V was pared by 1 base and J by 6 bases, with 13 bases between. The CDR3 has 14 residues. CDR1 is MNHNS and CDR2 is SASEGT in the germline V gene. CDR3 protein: CASSEDPGRVEQYF. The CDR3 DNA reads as TGTGCCAGCAGTGAAGATCCGGGGCGAGTCGAGCAGTACTTC.

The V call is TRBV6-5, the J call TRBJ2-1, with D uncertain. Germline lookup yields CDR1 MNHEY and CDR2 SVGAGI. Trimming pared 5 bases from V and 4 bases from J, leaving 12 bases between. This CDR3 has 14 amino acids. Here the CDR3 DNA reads TGTGCCAGCAGTAAAACCCCGCCTTACAATGAGCAGTTCTTC. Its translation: CASSKTPPYNEQFF.

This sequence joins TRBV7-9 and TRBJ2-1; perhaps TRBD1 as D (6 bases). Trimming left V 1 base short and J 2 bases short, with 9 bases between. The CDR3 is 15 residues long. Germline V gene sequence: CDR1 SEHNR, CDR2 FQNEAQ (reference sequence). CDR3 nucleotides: TGTGCCAGCAGCTTAGTAGGGGGAACCTACAATGAGCAGTTCTTC. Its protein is CASSLVGGTYNEQFF.

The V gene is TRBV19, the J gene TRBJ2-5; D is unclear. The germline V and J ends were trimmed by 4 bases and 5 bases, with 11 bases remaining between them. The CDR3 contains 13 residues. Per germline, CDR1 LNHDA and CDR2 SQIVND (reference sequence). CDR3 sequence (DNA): TGTGCCAGTAGTACAAGGGTTTGGGAGACCCAGTACTTC. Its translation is CASSTRVWETQYF.

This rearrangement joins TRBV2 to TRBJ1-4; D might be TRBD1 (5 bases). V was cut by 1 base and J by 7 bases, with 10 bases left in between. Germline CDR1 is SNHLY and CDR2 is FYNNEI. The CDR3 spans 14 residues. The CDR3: CASSEVAGSEKLFF. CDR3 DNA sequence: TGTGCCAGCAGTGAAGTCGCAGGGAGTGAAAAACTGTTTTTT.

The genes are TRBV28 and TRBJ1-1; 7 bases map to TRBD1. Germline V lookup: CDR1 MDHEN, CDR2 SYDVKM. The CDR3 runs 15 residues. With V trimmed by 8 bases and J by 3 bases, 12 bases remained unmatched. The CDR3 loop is CASSTAGTAYTEAFF. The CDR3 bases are TGTGCCAGCTCGACAGCCGGGACAGCATACACTGAAGCTTTCTTT.

CDR3 in DNA: TGTGCCAGCAGTCCCGACGGTCTAGGGGCATATTTCTTC. This sequence encodes CASSPDGLGAYFF. This chain uses TRBV27 with TRBJ2-1; D perhaps matches TRBD1 (5 bases). Trimming removed 5 bases from V and 16 bases from J, with 21 bases in between. Germline-derived CDR1 and CDR2 are MNHEY and SMNVEV (reference sequence). This CDR3 spans 13 amino acids.

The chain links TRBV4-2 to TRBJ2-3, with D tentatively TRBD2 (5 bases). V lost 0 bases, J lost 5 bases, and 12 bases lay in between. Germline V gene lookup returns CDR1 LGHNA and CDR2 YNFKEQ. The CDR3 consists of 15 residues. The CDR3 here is CASSQEGIARDTQYF. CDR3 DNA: TGTGCCAGCAGCCAAGAGGGGATAGCGCGAGATACGCAGTATTTT.

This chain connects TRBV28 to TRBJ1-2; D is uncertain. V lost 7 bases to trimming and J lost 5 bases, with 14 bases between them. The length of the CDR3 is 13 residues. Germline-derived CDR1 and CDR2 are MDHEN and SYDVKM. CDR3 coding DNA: TGTGCCAGCACCCTAGGTGGCTCTTATGGCTACACCTTC. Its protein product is CASTLGGSYGYTF.

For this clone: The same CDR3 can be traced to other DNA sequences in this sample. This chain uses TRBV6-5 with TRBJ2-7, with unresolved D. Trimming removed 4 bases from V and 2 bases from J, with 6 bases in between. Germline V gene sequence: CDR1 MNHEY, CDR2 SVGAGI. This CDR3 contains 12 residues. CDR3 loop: CASSSSPYEQYF. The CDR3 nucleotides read TGTGCCAGCAGTTCATCTCCCTACGAGCAGTACTTC.

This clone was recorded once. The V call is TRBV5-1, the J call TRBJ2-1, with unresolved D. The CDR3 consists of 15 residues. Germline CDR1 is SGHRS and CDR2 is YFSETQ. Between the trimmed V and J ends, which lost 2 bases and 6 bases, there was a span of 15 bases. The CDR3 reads CASSFLGLSGNEQFF. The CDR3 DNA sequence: TGCGCCAGCAGCTTCTTAGGATTATCTGGCAATGAGCAGTTCTTC.

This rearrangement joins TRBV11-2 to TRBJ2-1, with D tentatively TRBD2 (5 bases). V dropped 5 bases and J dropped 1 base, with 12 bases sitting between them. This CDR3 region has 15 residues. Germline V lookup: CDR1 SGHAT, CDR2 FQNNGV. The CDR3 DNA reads TGTGCCAGCAGCCCTCGGACGGGGTCCTACAATGAGCAGTTCTTC. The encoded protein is CASSPRTGSYNEQFF.

The CDR3 is CASSDRKGQGSYEQYF. CDR3 in DNA: TGCGCCAGCAGTGACCGGAAGGGACAGGGATCCTACGAGCAGTACTTC. The genes are TRBV10-1 and TRBJ2-7, with 9 positions matching TRBD1. CDR3 length: 16 amino acids. The J segment lost 1 base and the V segment lost 3 bases, leaving 7 bases of the junction unmatched. CDR1 is WNHNN, CDR2 SYGVQD, per germline (reference sequence).

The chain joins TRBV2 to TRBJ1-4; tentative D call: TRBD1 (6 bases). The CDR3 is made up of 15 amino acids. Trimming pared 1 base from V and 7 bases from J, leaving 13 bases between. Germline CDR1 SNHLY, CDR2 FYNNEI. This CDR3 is CASSEGGLKGEKLFF. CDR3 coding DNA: TGTGCCAGCAGTGAAGGGGGGCTCAAGGGTGAAAAACTGTTTTTT.

CDR3 DNA sequence: TGTGCCAGCAGTTACCTGGGAAAGTGGGATGAAAAACTGTTTTTT. As protein: CASSYLGKWDEKLFF. The chain combines TRBV6-5 with TRBJ1-4, with D unclear. The V end lost 2 bases, the J end lost 6 bases, and 13 bases lay between the germline ends. CDR3 length: 15 residues. Per germline, CDR1 MNHEY and CDR2 SVGAGI.

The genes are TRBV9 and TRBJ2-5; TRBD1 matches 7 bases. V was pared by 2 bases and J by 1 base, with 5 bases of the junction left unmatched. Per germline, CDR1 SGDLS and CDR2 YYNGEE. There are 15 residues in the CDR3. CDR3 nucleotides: TGTGCCAGCAGCGTCCAGAGGACAGGCCAAGAGACCCAGTACTTC. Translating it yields CASSVQRTGQETQYF.